This T cell receptor beta chain is from a study of blood T cell repertoires in COVID-19. For the study at large: Material from acute and convalescent COVID-19 was sourced from the United States, Italy and Spain. Nucleic acid was either cDNA or gDNA, and it came from T cells, B-cell-depleted T cells, or PBMCs.

Germline V gene data show CDR1 as SEHNR and CDR2 as FQNEAQ (reference sequence). The V segment lost 8 bases and the J segment 11 bases; nucleotides outside the gene matches: 18. There are 15 residues in the CDR3. Membership in each cohort depended on participant-reported clinical history. The protocol was immunoSEQ multiplex PCR, while the TCRdb copy is restricted to in-frame clones and leaves out a portion. Of about 250,000 clones listed, about 88% are singletons. The sample consisted of PBMCs or T cells enriched from blood (not recorded which). V gene TRBV7-9 combines with J gene TRBJ2-1; 7 nucleotides align to TRBD1. This clonotype was obtained from a woman between 50 and 59 years old who had recovered from COVID-19. CDR3 in DNA: TGTGCCAGCGTCGATCAACAGGGGAAAGGGGGCAAGCAGTTCTTC. As protein: CASVDQQGKGGKQFF.